This entry concerns a single T cell receptor beta chain. Antigen: not known. CDR1 is MNHEY, CDR2 SVGAGI, per germline. The CDR3 extends over 15 amino acids. V was clipped by 6 bases and J by 4 bases; unmatched bases: 7. The data were taken from a study of cytomegalovirus exposure and HLA in healthy donors. Study-level findings and limits: Sequencing artifact likely explains a cluster of highly shared sequence variants. Reportedly, a later analysis found an Asian-associated ancestry cluster had fewer N-insertions than the approximately 640-donor mean. Reported performance of the classifier showed diagnosis of cytomegalovirus status with high specificity and sensitivity.

The PCR was carried out with 60 Vbeta primers and 13 Jbeta primers. Assay: immunoSEQ multiplex PCR; the TCRdb copy retains only in-frame clones and omits some. The repertoire holds approximately 150,000 clones, with about 85% as singletons. The sequence was obtained from a man under 40 in good health and CMV-seropositive. Sequencing input: PBMCs. The V gene is TRBV6-5, the J gene TRBJ2-2; the match to TRBD1 covers 8 bases. The CDR3 spells CASRAQGAITGELFF. The CDR3 DNA reads as TGTGCCAGCAGGGCCCAGGGGGCGATCACCGGGGAGCTGTTTTTT.